The clone carrying this T cell receptor (beta chain) was observed a few times. Its antigen is still unknown. The sample comes from a study of siplizumab effects on memory and regulatory T cells. The ends were cut back, 1 base at V and 0 bases at J, with 6 bases in the middle. The CDR3 is made up of 15 amino acids. CDR1 and CDR2 from the germline V gene are MGHRA and YSYEKL. In each sample, 85,000 to 100,000 TCR templates were assayed. Profiled with immunoSEQ multiplex PCR; TCRdb holds only in-frame clones, not every one. Of 70,000 or so clones in the sample, 75% to 95% were seen once. General observations from the study: With siplizumab, Treg-derived clones averaged around 69% of mappable alloreactive CD4+ clones, versus less than 35% in controls. Suppressive activity of Tregs proliferating in siplizumab cultures remained unconfirmed. Apparently more diverse than memory cells, naive T cells also seemed major alloresponse contributors.

This rearrangement joins TRBV4-1 to TRBJ2-2, with no clear D. The origin of this receptor is a human donor in good health. Material: CD8+ T cells sorted from blood. Here the CDR3 reads CASSQGLPNTGELFF. CDR3 nucleotides: TGCGCCAGCAGCCAAGGACTCCCGAACACCGGGGAGCTGTTTTTT.